Sequencing of this T cell receptor (beta chain) was carried out in a study of CD8 T cells in ankylosing spondylitis. CDR1 and CDR2 from the germline V gene are ENHRY and SYGVKD. The CDR3 runs 13 residues. Trimming cost V 9 bases and J 4 bases; bases outside gene matches: 5. With molecular barcodes, quantitative 5'-RACE was used to make the TCR beta libraries. TCRdb re-called the 5' RACE reads with MiXCR, one entry per CDR3 protein. The sample includes 150,000 or so distinct CDR3 sequences, approximately 20% of them seen just once. Notes on this clonotype: What it binds is not known.

Notes on the study in general: According to the report, clones linked to the disease were significantly enriched in matched synovial fluid samples taken from ankylosing spondylitis patients.

The origin of this receptor is a male donor with ankylosing spondylitis or in good health (not recorded which). The material sequenced was blood, either unsorted or a sorted T cell fraction (not recorded which). The chain is built from TRBV10-3 and TRBJ2-5; 10 bases are a match to TRBD2. CDR3 in amino acids: CAIASGSRETQYF. CDR3 nucleotide sequence: TGTGCCATTGCTAGCGGGAGTCGAGAGACCCAGTACTTC.